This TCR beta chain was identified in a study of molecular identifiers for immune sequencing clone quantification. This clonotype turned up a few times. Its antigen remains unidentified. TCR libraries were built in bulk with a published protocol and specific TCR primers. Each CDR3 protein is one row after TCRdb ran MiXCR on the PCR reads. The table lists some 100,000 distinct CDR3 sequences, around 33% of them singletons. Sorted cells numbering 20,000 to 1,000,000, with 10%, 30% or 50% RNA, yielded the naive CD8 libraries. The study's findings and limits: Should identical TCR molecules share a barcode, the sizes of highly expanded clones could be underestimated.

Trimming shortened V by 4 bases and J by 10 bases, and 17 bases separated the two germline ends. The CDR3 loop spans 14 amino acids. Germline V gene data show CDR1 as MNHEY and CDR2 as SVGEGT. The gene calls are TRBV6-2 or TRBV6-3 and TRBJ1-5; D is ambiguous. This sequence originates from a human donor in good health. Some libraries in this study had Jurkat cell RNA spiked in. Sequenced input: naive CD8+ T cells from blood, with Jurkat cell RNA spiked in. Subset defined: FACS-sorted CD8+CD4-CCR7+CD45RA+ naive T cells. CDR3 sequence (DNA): TGTGCCAGCAGTTTACTGGGTCCCCCAGGCCCCCAGCATTTT. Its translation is CASSLLGPPGPQHF.